This entry lists 29 T cell receptor beta chains sequenced from one sample in a study of shared clonotypes between healthy human individuals. The assay was immunoSEQ multiplex PCR, and TCRdb's table has in-frame clones only and misses some. This table holds approximately 2.3 million clones, roughly 93% found once. Source material: naive CD4+ T cells from PBMCs. The subset was: CD45RA+ positively selected. The receptor set was obtained from a man aged 18 to 29 in good health. Some clones in this sample may be carry-over from other donors' samples.

This sequence joins TRBV6-5 and TRBJ1-2, with TRBD1 as a possible D gene (5 bases). Germline-derived CDR1 and CDR2 are MNHEY and SVGAGI. The germline V and J ends were trimmed by 2 bases and 3 bases, with 13 bases remaining between them. The length of the CDR3 is 15 residues. The CDR3 coding sequence is TGTGCCAGCAGTTACGGGACCACCGGGCACTATGGCTACACCTTC. It specifies CASSYGTTGHYGYTF.

The CDR3 spells CASRTRDTSSYEQYF. DNA for the CDR3: TGTGCCAGTAGGACCCGGGACACCTCTTCCTACGAGCAGTACTTC. The chain couples TRBV19 to TRBJ2-7, with a possible D match to TRBD1 (6 bases). The germline V gene encodes CDR1 LNHDA and CDR2 SQIVND (reference sequence). This CDR3 is built from 15 residues. V was trimmed by 6 bases and J by 1 base, leaving 16 bases between them.

The chain joins TRBV27 to TRBJ2-7; 9 bases match TRBD1. Per germline, CDR1 MNHEY and CDR2 SMNVEV (reference sequence). CDR3 length: 14 residues. Trimming removed 5 bases from V and 3 bases from J; junction bases left unmatched: 5. The CDR3 nucleotides are TGTGCCAGCAGTCCGGGACAGGGTTACTACGAGCAGTACTTC. It yields the protein CASSPGQGYYEQYF.

The J gene is TRBJ1-1, the V gene TRBV25-1; 9 nucleotides agree with TRBD1. Trimming cost V 4 bases and J 3 bases; bases outside gene matches: 6. This CDR3 region has 15 residues. The V gene's germline CDR1 is MGHDK and CDR2 SYGVNS. The CDR3 spells CASSGAQGADTEAFF. The CDR3 DNA follows: TGTGCCAGCAGTGGGGCACAGGGGGCGGACACTGAAGCTTTCTTT.

V usage is TRBV19 and J usage is TRBJ1-5, with 12 bases that match TRBD1. V was pared by 3 bases and J by 2 bases, with 2 bases of the junction left unmatched. Per germline, CDR1 LNHDA and CDR2 SQIVND (reference sequence). The CDR3 extends over 16 amino acids. This chain's CDR3 is CASSIGTGGGNQPQHF. CDR3 DNA sequence: TGTGCCAGTAGTATCGGGACAGGGGGCGGCAATCAGCCCCAGCATTTT.

The chain joins TRBV5-4 to TRBJ2-5; 8 bases are shared with TRBD2. J was trimmed by 1 base and V by 0 bases; bases with no gene match: 5. In germline, CDR1 is SGHNT, CDR2 YYREEE (reference sequence). This CDR3 comprises 16 residues. Here the CDR3 DNA reads TGTGCCAGCAGCTTGGGCGGCGGGAGGTCCCAAGAGACCCAGTACTTC. Its protein product is CASSLGGGRSQETQYF.

V is TRBV11-2 and J is TRBJ2-7, with D maybe TRBD1 (6 bases). The V gene lost 5 bases and the J gene lost 0 bases, with 17 bases spanning the gap. Looked up from germline, CDR1 is SGHAT and CDR2 is FQNNGV. The CDR3 runs to 16 residues. The CDR3 spells CASSLPGHLSSYEQYF. CDR3 sequence (DNA): TGTGCCAGCAGCCTTCCGGGACACCTGAGCTCCTACGAGCAGTACTTC.

The chain links TRBV9 to TRBJ2-7, with 7 positions matching TRBD2. With 4 bases clipped from V and 5 bases from J, the junction kept 12 bases outside the gene matches. The length of the CDR3 is 15 residues. Germline V gives CDR1 SGDLS, CDR2 YYNGEE. In nucleotides, the CDR3 is TGTGCCAGCAGCCCCCCGGGCGGGAGAGGCAACGAGCAGTACTTC. As protein: CASSPPGGRGNEQYF.

This sequence joins TRBV5-1 and TRBJ1-4, with D perhaps TRBD1 (5 bases). The ends were cut back, 6 bases at V and 8 bases at J, with 17 bases in the middle. The CDR3 loop spans 14 amino acids. Germline CDR1 and CDR2: SGHRS and YFSETQ. This chain's CDR3 is CASTPGGEVEKLFF. CDR3 coding DNA: TGCGCCAGCACCCCTGGAGGGGAAGTCGAAAAACTGTTTTTT.

This sequence joins TRBV7-3 and TRBJ2-7; the match to TRBD2 covers 8 bases. V was clipped by 3 bases and J by 2 bases; unmatched bases: 3. The CDR3 spans 14 residues. Germline lookup yields CDR1 SGHTA and CDR2 FQGTGA. The CDR3 DNA sequence: TGTGCCAGCAGCTTGACTAGCGTTCCCTACGAGCAGTACTTC. As protein: CASSLTSVPYEQYF.

The gene calls are TRBV28 and TRBJ1-4; D is unresolved. V lost 3 bases and J 8 bases, leaving 13 bases between the germline ends. From germline, CDR1 is MDHEN and CDR2 SYDVKM. The CDR3 totals 14 residues. CDR3 in amino acids: CASSFLRSREKLFF. The CDR3 DNA reads TGTGCCAGCAGTTTCCTGCGATCGAGAGAAAAACTGTTTTTT.

This chain uses TRBV5-1 with TRBJ2-3, with 9 nucleotides matching TRBD2. Germline V lookup: CDR1 SGHRS, CDR2 YFSETQ. The trim removed 5 bases at V and 3 bases at J, leaving 16 bases unmatched. The CDR3 extends over 18 amino acids. The CDR3 sequence is CASRRLAGGLRATDTQYF. The CDR3 bases are TGCGCCAGCAGGAGGTTGGCGGGAGGGCTTCGGGCTACAGATACGCAGTATTTT.

This chain joins TRBV9 and TRBJ2-1; weak D call: TRBD2 (6 bases). Germline V gene sequence: CDR1 SGDLS, CDR2 YYNGEE. Trimming cost V 4 bases and J 6 bases, with 11 bases left between them. The CDR3 is made up of 13 amino acids. CDR3 bases: TGTGCCAGCAGCCCTCTAGCGAGCAATGAGCAGTTCTTC. Translation: CASSPLASNEQFF.

The chain joins TRBV5-4 to TRBJ2-2; 11 bases are a match to TRBD2. CDR3 size: 16 residues. Germline lookup yields CDR1 SGHNT and CDR2 YYREEE (reference sequence). V lost 0 bases to trimming and J lost 5 bases; unmatched junction nucleotides: 3. The CDR3 nucleotides are TGTGCCAGCAGCTTGGTCCTAGCGGGAGGAACCGGGGAGCTGTTTTTT. Translated: CASSLVLAGGTGELFF.

This clone was recorded a few times. The chain has TRBV23-1 and TRBJ1-5, with unresolved D. Being an ORF, TRBV23-1 has a function that is uncertain. The CDR3 has 17 amino acids. Trimming left V 0 bases short and J 9 bases short, with 21 bases between. The CDR3: CASSQSKGQPKVAPQHF. The DNA for the CDR3 is TGCGCCAGCAGTCAATCGAAGGGCCAGCCTAAAGTAGCGCCCCAGCATTTT.

V is TRBV4-1 and J is TRBJ1-3, with TRBD1 matching over 8 bases. The CDR3 is made up of 16 amino acids. Germline CDR1 reads MGHRA; CDR2 reads YSYEKL. Trimming cost V 4 bases and J 4 bases; bases outside gene matches: 9. The CDR3 region has the DNA TGCGCCAGCAGCCGCGGTACAGGGGGTTACGGAAACACCATATATTTT. Its translation: CASSRGTGGYGNTIYF.

The chain has TRBV5-5 and TRBJ1-4; TRBD1 is a possible D gene (6 bases). V lost 4 bases, J lost 6 bases, and 13 bases lay in between. This CDR3 contains 14 residues. The germline CDR1 and CDR2 sequences are SGHKS and YYEKEE (reference sequence). Written as DNA, the CDR3 is TGTGCCAGCAGCATAAAATACAGGGATGAAAAACTGTTTTTT. Protein: CASSIKYRDEKLFF.

The chain has TRBV6-5 and TRBJ2-7; D possibly matches TRBD1 or TRBD2 (6 bases each). Trimming shortened V by 6 bases and J by 4 bases, and 19 bases separated the two germline ends. Germline assignment: CDR1 MNHEY and CDR2 SVGAGI. The CDR3 loop spans 15 amino acids. The CDR3 nucleotides are TGTGCCAGCAGCGACCCAAAGAGGGGGAGGTACGAGCAGTACTTC. Translating gives CASSDPKRGRYEQYF.

The chain recombines TRBV9 with TRBJ2-1, with 9 bases lining up with TRBD2. V lost 4 bases to trimming and J lost 4 bases; unmatched junction nucleotides: 15. The CDR3 runs to 18 residues. CDR1 and CDR2 (germline): SGDLS, YYNGEE. CDR3 sequence (DNA): TGTGCCAGCAGCTTCTTGGGGTCTGCGGGAGGGGGATACAATGAGCAGTTCTTC. Amino acids: CASSFLGSAGGGYNEQFF. Drawing the rest from reference TRBV9 and TRBJ2-1, the complete variable domain is DSGVTQTPKHLITATGQRVTLRCSPRSGDLSVYWYQQSLDQGLQFLIQYYNGEERAKGNILERFSAQQFPDLHSELNLSSLELGDSALYFCASSFLGSAGGGYNEQFFGPGTRLTVL.

This sequence joins TRBV28 and TRBJ2-2; 10 bases match TRBD1. The CDR3 totals 16 residues. Trimming cost V 5 bases and J 1 base; bases outside gene matches: 4. Germline V lookup: CDR1 MDHEN, CDR2 SYDVKM. CDR3 bases: TGTGCCAGCAGTCCCTGGACAGGGGGGAACACCGGGGAGCTGTTTTTT. The encoded protein is CASSPWTGGNTGELFF. Filled out from reference TRBV28 and TRBJ2-2, the complete variable domain reads DVKVTQSSRYLVKRTGEKVFLECVQDMDHENMFWYRQDPGLGLRLIYFSYDVKMKEKGDIPEGYSVSREKKERFSLILESASTNQTSMYLCASSPWTGGNTGELFFGEGSRLTVL.

This clone was counted only a few times. The sample has other DNA sequences that encode this CDR3 too. The chain employs TRBV29-1 and TRBJ1-1; D gene unclear. The CDR3 length is 13 residues. The germline V gene encodes CDR1 SQVTM and CDR2 ANQGSEA. V was shortened by 1 base and J by 0 bases, with 6 bases between the two germline ends. CDR3 sequence: CSVEGTMNTEAFF. The DNA for the CDR3 is TGCAGCGTTGAAGGTACCATGAACACTGAAGCTTTCTTT.

The chain links TRBV30 to TRBJ2-7, with a weak D call TRBD2 (5 bases). V was trimmed by 2 bases and J by 4 bases, leaving 18 bases between them. Germline values: CDR1 GTSNPN, CDR2 SVGIG (reference sequence). The CDR3 is 15 residues long. The CDR3 bases are TGTGCCTGGAGTCTCCGTTTGAGCGGTGTATACGAGCAGTACTTC. Its translation is CAWSLRLSGVYEQYF.

The chain carries TRBV4-1 and TRBJ1-1; 9 nucleotides match TRBD1. CDR1 MGHRA and CDR2 YSYEKL come from the germline V gene. This CDR3 comprises 17 residues. J gave up 10 bases and V 3 bases, and 18 bases lay outside the gene matches. CDR3 nucleotides: TGCGCCAGCAGCCAGGGTCACGGGGACAGGGTGGGAGGAGCAGCTTTCTTT. It codes for CASSQGHGDRVGGAAFF.

The chain recombines TRBV19 with TRBJ2-3, with 7 nucleotides matching TRBD2. The CDR3 contains 17 residues. Trimming cost V 3 bases and J 2 bases; bases outside gene matches: 11. Germline CDR1 and CDR2: LNHDA and SQIVND (reference sequence). In DNA form, the CDR3 reads TGTGCCAGTAGTATGTTCCTTACGGGAGGCCCCACAGATACGCAGTATTTT. Protein: CASSMFLTGGPTDTQYF.

A single count supports this clone. V is TRBV30 and J is TRBJ1-6, with D possibly TRBD1 on 5 matching bases. The CDR3 totals 14 residues. The V gene's germline CDR1 is GTSNPN and CDR2 SVGIG (reference sequence). Trimming left V 3 bases short and J 8 bases short, with 14 bases between. The CDR3 protein is CAWSLLGGDSPLHF. The DNA of the CDR3 is TGTGCCTGGAGCCTTTTGGGGGGAGATTCACCCCTCCACTTT.

The J gene is TRBJ2-1, the V gene TRBV4-2; TRBD2 might be the D (6 bases). The CDR3 is 14 amino acids. Trimming took off 1 base at V and 9 bases at J, with 13 bases between the two ends. CDR1 and CDR2 (germline): LGHNA, YNFKEQ. CDR3 in amino acids: CASSQVLQGLEQFF. For the CDR3, the DNA is TGTGCCAGCAGCCAAGTCCTTCAGGGACTTGAGCAGTTCTTC.

V and J are TRBV15 and TRBJ1-5, with 8 bases that match TRBD1. The CDR3 has 17 amino acids. V shed 5 bases and J 5 bases; nucleotides not matched to a gene: 14. CDR1 and CDR2 (germline): LNHNV, YYDKDF (reference sequence). In DNA, the CDR3 is TGTGCCACCAGCGGGGACAGGCGCACCATGAACCATCAGCCCCAGCATTTT. Translated, it gives CATSGDRRTMNHQPQHF.

The rearrangement uses TRBV28 and TRBJ2-5, with 13 bases lining up with TRBD2. Germline CDR1 is MDHEN and CDR2 is SYDVKM. The J segment lost 5 bases and the V segment lost 5 bases, leaving 8 bases of the junction unmatched. CDR3 length: 16 amino acids. The CDR3, as DNA: TGTGCCAGCAGTCCATGGACTAGCGGGAGCCTTGAGACCCAGTACTTC. Protein: CASSPWTSGSLETQYF.

The chain recombines TRBV19 with TRBJ2-1, with D unclear. Trimming shortened V by 4 bases and J by 8 bases, and 12 bases separated the two germline ends. This CDR3 has 13 residues. CDR1 LNHDA and CDR2 SQIVND come from the germline V gene (reference sequence). The DNA for the CDR3 is TGTGCCAGTAGTAGTCCCCGGGTCCATGAGCAGTTCTTC. It specifies CASSSPRVHEQFF.